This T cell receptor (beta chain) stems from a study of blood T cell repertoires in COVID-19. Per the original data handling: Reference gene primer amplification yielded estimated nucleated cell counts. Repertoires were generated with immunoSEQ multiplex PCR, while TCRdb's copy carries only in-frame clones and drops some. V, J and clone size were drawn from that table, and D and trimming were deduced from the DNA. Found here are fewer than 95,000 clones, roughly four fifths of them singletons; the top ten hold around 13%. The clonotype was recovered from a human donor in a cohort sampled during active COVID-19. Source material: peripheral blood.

CDR3 bases: TGCGCCAGCAGCCAAGATCAGGGTGGAAACTATAATTCACCCCTCCACTTT. This codes for CASSQDQGGNYNSPLHF. The V call is TRBV4-1, the J call TRBJ1-6, with a possible D match to TRBD1 (5 bases). The CDR3 sequence is 17 residues long. Trimming cost V 0 bases and J 3 bases, with 12 bases left between them. Looked up from germline, CDR1 is MGHRA and CDR2 is YSYEKL.